What follows describes a single T cell receptor (beta chain). This entry comes from a study of cytomegalovirus exposure and HLA in healthy donors. Researchers ran the PCR with 60 Vbeta and 13 Jbeta primers. The repertoire was sequenced with immunoSEQ multiplex PCR; TCRdb's copy has only in-frame clones and lacks some. The sample comprises 150,000 to 200,000 clones, about 80% of which are singletons, and roughly 6% rests with the top ten. Germline V CDR1 and CDR2: LNHDA, SQIVND (reference sequence). The trim removed 8 bases at V and 7 bases at J, leaving 5 bases unmatched. CDR3 length: 13 residues. J is TRBJ1-5 and V is TRBV19; TRBD1 aligns across 10 bases. The sample taken for sequencing was PBMCs. The origin of this receptor is a man in his forties or fifties in good health and CMV-seropositive. The chain's CDR3 is CASGQGVRQPQHF. The CDR3 nucleotides read TGTGCCAGTGGACAGGGGGTACGGCAGCCCCAGCATTTT.